Listed below are T cell receptor beta chains from one sample, sequenced in a study of T cells after posttransplantation cyclophosphamide. TCRdb keeps only in-frame clones here, not all; method: immunoSEQ multiplex PCR. The table lists 44,000 or so clones, with no singletons. The sequenced sample consisted of PBMCs. The receptors come from a man aged 40-55 years in good health, CMV-negative, and a related stem cell transplant donor. CDR3s include the opening cysteine and the closing phenylalanine or tryptophan. The D gene is left open where the match is weak. The size field reads once, few, many or a size class.

clone_size	v_call	j_call	d_call	cdr3_aa	cdr3_nt
many	TRBV30	TRBJ2-5	TRBD2	CAWSVLAGGETQYF	TGTGCCTGGAGTGTATTAGCGGGAGGCGAGACCCAGTACTTC
many	TRBV7-9	TRBJ1-1	-	CASSLDRTEAFF	TGTGCCAGCAGCTTAGACAGAACTGAAGCTTTCTTT
many	TRBV6-1	TRBJ2-7	TRBD2	CASNPGLADDYEQYF	TGTGCCAGCAACCCGGGACTAGCGGACGACTACGAGCAGTACTTC
many	TRBV5-1	TRBJ2-3	-	CASNPTGTDTQYF	TGCGCCAGTAACCCGACAGGCACAGATACGCAGTATTTT
many	TRBV2	TRBJ1-5	-	CASSVSDGNQPQHF	TGTGCCAGCAGTGTTAGTGACGGGAATCAGCCCCAGCATTTT
many	TRBV19	TRBJ2-3	TRBD2	CASGTAGADTQYF	TGTGCCAGTGGCACGGCGGGGGCAGATACGCAGTATTTT
many	TRBV7-2	TRBJ2-3	TRBD2	CASSSSGRVTDTQYF	TGTGCCAGCAGCTCTAGCGGGAGGGTGACAGATACGCAGTATTTT
many	TRBV7-6	TRBJ2-1	TRBD1	CASSPTLFRDRGYNEQFF	TGTGCCAGCAGCCCAACCCTTTTCCGGGACAGGGGATACAATGAGCAGTTCTTC
many	TRBV21-1	TRBJ1-3	-	CASSTTLGNTIYF	TGTGCCAGCAGCACTACACTCGGGAACACCATATATTTT
many	TRBV27	TRBJ2-1	-	CASRALVPQIDNEQFF	TGTGCCAGCAGGGCACTAGTCCCTCAGATAGACAATGAGCAGTTCTTC
many	TRBV11-2	TRBJ2-7	-	CASSLARDSLEQYF	TGTGCCAGCAGCTTAGCCCGGGACTCCCTCGAGCAGTACTTC
many	TRBV4-3	TRBJ2-1	TRBD2	CASSPGLAAFNEQFF	TGCGCCAGCAGCCCCGGACTAGCGGCGTTCAATGAGCAGTTCTTC
many	TRBV19	TRBJ2-7	TRBD1	CASSIGSRGIYEQYF	TGTGCCAGTAGTATAGGCTCCAGGGGGATCTACGAGCAGTACTTC
many	TRBV7-6	TRBJ2-1	TRBD2	CASSERTSDNNEQFF	TGTGCCAGCAGTGAGAGGACTAGCGATAACAATGAGCAGTTCTTC
many	TRBV5-8	TRBJ2-6	-	CASSLDQGRAGANVLTF	TGTGCCAGCAGCTTGGATCAGGGTAGGGCTGGGGCCAACGTCCTGACTTTC
many	TRBV5-1	TRBJ2-5	-	CASSLGPSGQETQYF	TGCGCCAGCAGCTTGGGGCCTTCGGGACAAGAGACCCAGTACTTC